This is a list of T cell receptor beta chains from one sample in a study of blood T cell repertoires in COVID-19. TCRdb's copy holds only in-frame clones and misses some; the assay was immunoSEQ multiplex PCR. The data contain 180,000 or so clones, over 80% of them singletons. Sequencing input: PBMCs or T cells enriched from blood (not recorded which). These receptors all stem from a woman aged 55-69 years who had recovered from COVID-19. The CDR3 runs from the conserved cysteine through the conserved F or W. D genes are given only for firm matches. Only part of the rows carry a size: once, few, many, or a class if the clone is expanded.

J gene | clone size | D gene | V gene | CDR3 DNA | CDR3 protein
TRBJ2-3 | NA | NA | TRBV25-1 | TGTGCCAGCAGTGAGGGAAAGAAAGGGGCGGCCTACACAGATACGCAGTATTTT | CASSEGKKGAAYTDTQYF
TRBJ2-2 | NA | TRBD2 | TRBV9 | TGTGCCAGCAGCGGGGTCGCTACAGCTAGCGGGAGCACCGGGGAGCTGTTTTTT | CASSGVATASGSTGELFF
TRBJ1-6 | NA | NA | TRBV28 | TGTGCCAGCAGTTTATGGGGGGGGCTACACGGTAATTCACCCCTCCACTTT | CASSLWGGLHGNSPLHF
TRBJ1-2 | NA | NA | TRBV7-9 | TGTGCCAGCAGCCAGAACAGGGTCGGCTATGGCTACACCTTC | CASSQNRVGYGYTF
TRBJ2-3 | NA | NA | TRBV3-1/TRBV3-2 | TGTGCCAGCAGCCACCCCCGCTGCTGGCCTCCGAACACAGATACGCAGTATTTT | CASSHPRCWPPNTDTQYF
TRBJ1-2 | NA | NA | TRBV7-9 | TGTGCCAGCAGCTTAGCGTCGAGGGCGGGTGGCTACACCTTC | CASSLASRAGGYTF
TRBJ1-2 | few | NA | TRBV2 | TGTGCCAGCAGATTACAGGGAGTACGGGGCTACACCTTC | CASRLQGVRGYTF
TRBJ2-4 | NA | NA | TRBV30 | TGTGCCTGGAGTGTACCAGGTGAAATAGCCAAAAACATTCAGTACTTC | CAWSVPGEIAKNIQYF
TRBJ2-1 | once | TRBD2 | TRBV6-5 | TGTGCCAGCAGCCCCGGGACTAGCTTTTACAATGAGCAGTTCTTC | CASSPGTSFYNEQFF
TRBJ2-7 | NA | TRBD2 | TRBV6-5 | TGTGCCAGCAGTTACACACCGGGACTAGTCGGCTACGAGCAGTACTTC | CASSYTPGLVGYEQYF
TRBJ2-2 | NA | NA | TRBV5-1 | TGCGCCAGCAGCCACGGACAGCCCGGGGAGCTGTTTTTT | CASSHGQPGELFF
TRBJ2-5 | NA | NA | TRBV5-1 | TGCGCCAGCAGCTTGGCCGCTGTAGTCGGGTTGGAGACCCAGTACTTC | CASSLAAVVGLETQYF
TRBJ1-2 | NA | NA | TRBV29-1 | TGCAGCTTCTGGACAGCACTTTATGGCTACACCTTC | CSFWTALYGYTF
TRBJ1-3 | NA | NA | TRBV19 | TGTGCCAGTCGGACAGTTGGTGGAAACACCATATATTTT | CASRTVGGNTIYF
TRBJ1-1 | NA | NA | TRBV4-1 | TGCGCCAGCAGCCAAGAGGACATCTACACTGAAGCTTTCTTT | CASSQEDIYTEAFF
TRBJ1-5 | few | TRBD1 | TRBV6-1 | TGTGCCAGCAGTGAAGCGGGGACAGGAGAGCAGCCCCAGCATTTT | CASSEAGTGEQPQHF
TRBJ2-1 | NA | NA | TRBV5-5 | TGTGCCAGCAGCTTGGTTAGATACAATGAGCAGTTCTTC | CASSLVRYNEQFF
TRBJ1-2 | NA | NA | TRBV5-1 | TGCGCCAGCAGCTTGAGGACACCGTGGGGCTACACCTTC | CASSLRTPWGYTF
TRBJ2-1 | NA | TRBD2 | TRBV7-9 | TGTGCCAGCAGCTCCGGACTAGCGGGAAACAGGGATGAGCAGTTCTTC | CASSSGLAGNRDEQFF
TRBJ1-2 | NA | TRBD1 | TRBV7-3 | TGTGCCAGCAGCCAGAACCGGGACAGGGAAGGGGATGGCTACACCTTC | CASSQNRDREGDGYTF
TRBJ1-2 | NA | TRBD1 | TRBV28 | TGTGCCAGCAGTTTTCCCCCCGGACAGGGCAACTATGGCTACACCTTC | CASSFPPGQGNYGYTF
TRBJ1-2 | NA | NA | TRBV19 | TGTGCCAGTAGATACGACAGACCCTTACACCACTTCTATGGCTACACCTTC | CASRYDRPLHHFYGYTF
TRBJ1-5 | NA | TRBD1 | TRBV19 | TGTGCCAGTAACCCGGTAGGACAGGGAGATCAGCCCCAGCATTTT | CASNPVGQGDQPQHF
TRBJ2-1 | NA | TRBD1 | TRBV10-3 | TGTGCCATCAGTACCGCGGGACAGGGAGATACTGAGCAGTTCTTC | CAISTAGQGDTEQFF
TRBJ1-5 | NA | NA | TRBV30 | TGTGCCTGGAGTGCCGGGTCCCGGCAGCCCCAGCATTTT | CAWSAGSRQPQHF
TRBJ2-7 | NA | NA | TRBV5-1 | TGCGCCAGCAGCTCCGGGTCGGATGACTACGAGCAGTACTTC | CASSSGSDDYEQYF
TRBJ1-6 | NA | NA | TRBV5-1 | TGCGCCTCCCAGACCGACCGACTGAATTCACCCCTCCACTTT | CASQTDRLNSPLHF
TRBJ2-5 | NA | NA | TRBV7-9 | TGTGCCAGCAGCGCTAGTACTACGGAGACCCAGTACTTC | CASSASTTETQYF
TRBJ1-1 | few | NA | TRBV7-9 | TGTGCCAGCAGCTTAGGTGGCGGAGAATACACTGAAGCTTTCTTT | CASSLGGGEYTEAFF
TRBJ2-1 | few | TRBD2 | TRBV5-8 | TGTGCCAGCAGCTTATGGACTAGCGGGGGGCCTGAGCAGTTCTTC | CASSLWTSGGPEQFF
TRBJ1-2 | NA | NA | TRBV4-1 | TGCGCCAGCAGCCAAGAAGGATTTATGGACACGGCCTTC | CASSQEGFMDTAF
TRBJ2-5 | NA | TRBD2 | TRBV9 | TGTGCCAGCAGCTCACCCCCGGGGCGGGGGGGCTCTGAGACCCAGTACTTC | CASSSPPGRGGSETQYF
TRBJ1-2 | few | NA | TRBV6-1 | TGTGCCAGCAGTGAGGGGCGGGAGGGGAGCACCTTC | CASSEGREGSTF
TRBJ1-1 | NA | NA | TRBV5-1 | TGCGCCAGCAGCTTCGCAGGCAACACTGAAGCTTTCTTT | CASSFAGNTEAFF
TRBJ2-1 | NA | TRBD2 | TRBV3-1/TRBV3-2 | TGTGCCAGCAGCTATACTAGCGGGGGGAATGAGCAGTTCTTC | CASSYTSGGNEQFF
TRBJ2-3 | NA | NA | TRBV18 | TGTGCCAGCTCGCTCGGGACAAAAGATACGCAGTATTTT | CASSLGTKDTQYF
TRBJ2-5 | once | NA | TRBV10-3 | TGTGCCATCGGAACGACTGGCCAAGAGACCCAGTACTTC | CAIGTTGQETQYF
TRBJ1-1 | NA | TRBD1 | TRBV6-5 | TGTGCCAGCAGTTATGAAAGGGGCTCTCCTCAGGGGGGTTTCTTT | CASSYERGSPQGGFF
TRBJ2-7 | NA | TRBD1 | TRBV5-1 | TGCGCCAGCAGCGAAGCCGGGACAGGGGATATATCGTACTTC | CASSEAGTGDISYF
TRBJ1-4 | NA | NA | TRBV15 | TGTGCCACCAGCAGAGATACCGGGATATTCCCATTGTTTTTT | CATSRDTGIFPLFF
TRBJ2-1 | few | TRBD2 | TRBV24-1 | TGTGCCACCAGTGACCCCGGGGGGACTTACAATGAGCAGTTCTTC | CATSDPGGTYNEQFF
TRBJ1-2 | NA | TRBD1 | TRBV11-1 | TGTGCCAGCAGCTTAGCCGGGACAGGAAGCTATGGCTACACCTTC | CASSLAGTGSYGYTF
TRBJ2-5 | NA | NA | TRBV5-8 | TGTGCCAGCAGCTTGGGAAAGGTCGTAAGCGAGACCCAATACTTC | CASSLGKVVSETQYF
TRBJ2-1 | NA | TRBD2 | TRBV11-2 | TGTGCCAGCAGCTTAAGCGGGAAGTCCTACAATGAGCAGTTCTTC | CASSLSGKSYNEQFF
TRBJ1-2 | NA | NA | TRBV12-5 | TGTGCTAGTGGTTTAGACAGGCCATATGGCTACACCTTC | CASGLDRPYGYTF
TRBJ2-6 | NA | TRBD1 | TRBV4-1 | TGCGCCAGCAGCCAAGTTGGACAGGGACGGGCCAACGTCCTGACTTTC | CASSQVGQGRANVLTF